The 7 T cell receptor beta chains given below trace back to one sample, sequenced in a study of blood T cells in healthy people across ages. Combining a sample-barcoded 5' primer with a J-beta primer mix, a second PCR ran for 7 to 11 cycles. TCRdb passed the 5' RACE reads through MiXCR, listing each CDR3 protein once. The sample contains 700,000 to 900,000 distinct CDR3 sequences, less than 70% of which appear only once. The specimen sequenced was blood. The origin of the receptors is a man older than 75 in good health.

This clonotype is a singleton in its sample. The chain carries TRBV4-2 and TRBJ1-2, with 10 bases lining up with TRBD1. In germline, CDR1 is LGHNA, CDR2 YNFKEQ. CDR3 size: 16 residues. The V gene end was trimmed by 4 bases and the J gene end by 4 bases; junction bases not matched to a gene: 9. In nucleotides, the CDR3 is TGTGCCAGCAGCCTCCGGGGACAGGGGAGGGTCTATGGCTACACCTTC. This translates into CASSLRGQGRVYGYTF.

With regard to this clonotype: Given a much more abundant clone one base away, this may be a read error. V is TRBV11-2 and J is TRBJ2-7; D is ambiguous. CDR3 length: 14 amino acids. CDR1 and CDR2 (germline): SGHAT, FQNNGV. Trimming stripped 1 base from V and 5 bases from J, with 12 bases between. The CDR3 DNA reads TGTGCCAGCAGCTTAGGGGTCCCATTCGACGAGCAGTACTTC. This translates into CASSLGVPFDEQYF.

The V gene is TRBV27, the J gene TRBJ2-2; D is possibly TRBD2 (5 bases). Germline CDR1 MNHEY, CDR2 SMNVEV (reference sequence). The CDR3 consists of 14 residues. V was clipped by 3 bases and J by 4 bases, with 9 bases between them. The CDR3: CASSLRGSTGELFF. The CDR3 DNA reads TGTGCCAGCAGTTTGAGAGGGAGCACCGGGGAGCTGTTTTTT.

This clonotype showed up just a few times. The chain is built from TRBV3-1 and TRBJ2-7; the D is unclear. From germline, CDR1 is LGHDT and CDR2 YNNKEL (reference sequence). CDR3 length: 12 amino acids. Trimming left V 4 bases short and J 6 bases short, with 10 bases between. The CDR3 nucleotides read TGTGCCAGCAGCCTCGTTGTAGGCGAGCAGTACTTC. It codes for CASSLVVGEQYF.

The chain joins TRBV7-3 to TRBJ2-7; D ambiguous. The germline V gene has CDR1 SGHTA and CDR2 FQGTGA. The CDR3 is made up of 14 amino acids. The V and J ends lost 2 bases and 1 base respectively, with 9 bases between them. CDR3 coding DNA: TGTGCCAGCAGCTTAGGGCCACAATCCTACGAGCAGTACTTC. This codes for CASSLGPQSYEQYF.

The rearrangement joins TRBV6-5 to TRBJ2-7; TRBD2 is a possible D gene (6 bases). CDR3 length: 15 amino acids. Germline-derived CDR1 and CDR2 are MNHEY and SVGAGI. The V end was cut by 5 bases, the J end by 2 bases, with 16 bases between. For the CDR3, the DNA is TGTGCCAGCAGTGCCGACGGGAGACCTACCTACGAGCAGTACTTC. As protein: CASSADGRPTYEQYF.

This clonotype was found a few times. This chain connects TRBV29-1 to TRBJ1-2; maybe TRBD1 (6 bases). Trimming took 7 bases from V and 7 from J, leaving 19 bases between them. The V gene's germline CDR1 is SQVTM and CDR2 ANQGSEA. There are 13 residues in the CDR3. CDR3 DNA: TGCAGCGCCTGGACAGAGAACCCCCTTGGCTACACCTTC. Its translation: CSAWTENPLGYTF.